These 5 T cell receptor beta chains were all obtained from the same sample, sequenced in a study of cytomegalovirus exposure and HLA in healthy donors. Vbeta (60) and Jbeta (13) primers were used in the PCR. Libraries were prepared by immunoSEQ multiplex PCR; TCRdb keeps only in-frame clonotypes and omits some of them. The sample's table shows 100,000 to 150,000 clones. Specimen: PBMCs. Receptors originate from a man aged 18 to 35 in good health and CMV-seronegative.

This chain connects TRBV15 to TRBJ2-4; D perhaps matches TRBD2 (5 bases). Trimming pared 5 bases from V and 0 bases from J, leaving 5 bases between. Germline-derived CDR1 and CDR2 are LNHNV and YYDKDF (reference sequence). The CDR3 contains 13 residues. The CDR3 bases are TGTGCCACCAGCGGACTAGCCAAAAACATTCAGTACTTC. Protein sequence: CATSGLAKNIQYF.

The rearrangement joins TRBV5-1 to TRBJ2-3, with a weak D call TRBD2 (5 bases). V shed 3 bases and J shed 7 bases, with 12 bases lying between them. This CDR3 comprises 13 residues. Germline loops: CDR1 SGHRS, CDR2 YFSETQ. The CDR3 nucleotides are TGCGCCAGCAGCTACTCTACGGGGAATACGCAGTATTTT. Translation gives CASSYSTGNTQYF.

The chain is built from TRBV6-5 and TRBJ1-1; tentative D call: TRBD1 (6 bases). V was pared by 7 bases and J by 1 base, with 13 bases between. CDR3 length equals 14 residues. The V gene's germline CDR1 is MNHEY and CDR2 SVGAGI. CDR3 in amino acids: CASTAGGANTEAFF. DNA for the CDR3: TGTGCCAGCACCGCCGGGGGGGCGAACACTGAAGCTTTCTTT.

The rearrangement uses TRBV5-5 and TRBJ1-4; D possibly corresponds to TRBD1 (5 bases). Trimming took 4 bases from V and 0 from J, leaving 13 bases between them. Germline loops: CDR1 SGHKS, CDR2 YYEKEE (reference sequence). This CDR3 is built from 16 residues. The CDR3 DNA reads TGTGCCAGCAGCGACAGACATTACACAACTAATGAAAAACTGTTTTTT. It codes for CASSDRHYTTNEKLFF.

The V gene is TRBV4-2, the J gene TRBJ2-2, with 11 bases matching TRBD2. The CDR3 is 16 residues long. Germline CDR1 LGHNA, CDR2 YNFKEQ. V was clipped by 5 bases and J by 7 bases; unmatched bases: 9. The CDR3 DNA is TGTGCCAGCAGCACTACTTTAGCGGGAGGGATCGGGGAGCTGTTTTTT. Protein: CASSTTLAGGIGELFF.